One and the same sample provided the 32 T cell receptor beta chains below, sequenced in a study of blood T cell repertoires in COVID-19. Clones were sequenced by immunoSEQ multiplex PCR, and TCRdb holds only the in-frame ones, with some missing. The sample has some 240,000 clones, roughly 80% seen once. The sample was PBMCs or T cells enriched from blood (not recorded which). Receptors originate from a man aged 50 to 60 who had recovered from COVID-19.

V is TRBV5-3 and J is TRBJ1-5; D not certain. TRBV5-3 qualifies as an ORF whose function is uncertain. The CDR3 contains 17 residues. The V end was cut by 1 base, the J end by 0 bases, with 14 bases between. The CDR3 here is CARSLLTALYSNQPQHF. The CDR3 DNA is TGTGCCAGAAGCTTGCTAACAGCACTTTATAGCAATCAGCCCCAGCATTTT.

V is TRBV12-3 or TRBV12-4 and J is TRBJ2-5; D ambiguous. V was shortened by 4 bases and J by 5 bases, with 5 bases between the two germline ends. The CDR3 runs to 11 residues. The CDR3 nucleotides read TGTGCCAGCAGTTCCCGGGAGACCCAGTACTTC. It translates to CASSSRETQYF.

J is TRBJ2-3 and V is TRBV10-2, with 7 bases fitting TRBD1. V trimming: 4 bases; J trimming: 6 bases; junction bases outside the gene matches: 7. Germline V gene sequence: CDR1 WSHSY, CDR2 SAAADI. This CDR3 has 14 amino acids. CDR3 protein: CASSANEQGDTQYF. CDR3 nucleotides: TGCGCCAGCAGTGCAAACGAACAGGGGGATACGCAGTATTTT.

The CDR3 protein is CASSFTRYEQYF. Written as DNA, the CDR3 is TGCGCCAGCAGCTTTACACGTTACGAGCAGTACTTC. This chain joins TRBV5-1 and TRBJ2-7; D is undetermined. Germline CDR1 and CDR2: SGHRS and YFSETQ. Trimming removed 2 bases at V and 4 bases at J, with 7 bases between. There are 12 residues in the CDR3.

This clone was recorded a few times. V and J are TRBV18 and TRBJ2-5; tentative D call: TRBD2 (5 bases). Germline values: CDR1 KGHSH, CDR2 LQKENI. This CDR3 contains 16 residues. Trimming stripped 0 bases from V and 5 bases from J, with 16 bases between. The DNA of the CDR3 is TGTGCCAGCTCACCACCTTTTGGGAGCCTTGGGGAGACCCAGTACTTC. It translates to CASSPPFGSLGETQYF.

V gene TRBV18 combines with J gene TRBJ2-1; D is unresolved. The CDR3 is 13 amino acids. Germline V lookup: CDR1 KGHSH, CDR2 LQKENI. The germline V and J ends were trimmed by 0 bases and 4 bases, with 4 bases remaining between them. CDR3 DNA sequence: TGTGCCAGCTCACCACCTCAATACAATGAGCAGTTCTTC. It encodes CASSPPQYNEQFF.

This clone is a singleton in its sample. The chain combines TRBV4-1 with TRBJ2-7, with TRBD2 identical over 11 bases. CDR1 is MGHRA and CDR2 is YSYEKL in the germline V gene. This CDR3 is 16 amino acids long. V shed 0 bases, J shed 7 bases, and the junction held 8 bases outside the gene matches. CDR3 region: CASSQEPSGTSGEQYF. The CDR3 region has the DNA TGCGCCAGCAGCCAAGAACCCTCCGGGACTAGCGGTGAGCAGTACTTC.

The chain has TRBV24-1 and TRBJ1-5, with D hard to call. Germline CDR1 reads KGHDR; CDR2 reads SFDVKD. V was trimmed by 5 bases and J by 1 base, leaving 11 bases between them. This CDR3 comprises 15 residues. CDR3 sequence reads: CATSAREGSNQPQHF. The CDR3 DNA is TGTGCCACCAGTGCCCGGGAAGGGAGCAATCAGCCCCAGCATTTT.

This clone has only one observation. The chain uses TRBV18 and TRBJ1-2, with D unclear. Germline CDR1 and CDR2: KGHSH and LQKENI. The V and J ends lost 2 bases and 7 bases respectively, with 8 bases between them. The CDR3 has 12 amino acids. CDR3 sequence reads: CASSPDVAGYTF. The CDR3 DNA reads TGTGCCAGCTCACCAGACGTAGCTGGCTACACCTTC.

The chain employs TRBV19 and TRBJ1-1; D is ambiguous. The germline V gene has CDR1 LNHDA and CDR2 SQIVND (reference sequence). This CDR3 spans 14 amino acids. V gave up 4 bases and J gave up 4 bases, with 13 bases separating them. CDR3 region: CASSTPSLFTEAFF. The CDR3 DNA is TGTGCCAGTAGTACGCCGAGTTTGTTCACTGAAGCTTTCTTT.

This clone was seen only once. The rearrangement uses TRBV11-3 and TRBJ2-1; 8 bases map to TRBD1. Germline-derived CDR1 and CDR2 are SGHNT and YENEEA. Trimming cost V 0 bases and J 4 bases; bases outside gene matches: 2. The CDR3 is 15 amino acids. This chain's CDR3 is CASSLDRGPYNEQFF. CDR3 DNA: TGTGCCAGCAGCTTAGACAGGGGGCCTTACAATGAGCAGTTCTTC.

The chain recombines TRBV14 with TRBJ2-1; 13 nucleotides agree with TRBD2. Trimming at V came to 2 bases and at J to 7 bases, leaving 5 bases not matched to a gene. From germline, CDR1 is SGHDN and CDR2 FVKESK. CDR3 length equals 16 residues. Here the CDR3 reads CASSQTSGGAGNEQFF. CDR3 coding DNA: TGTGCCAGCAGCCAAACTAGCGGGGGGGCAGGAAATGAGCAGTTCTTC.

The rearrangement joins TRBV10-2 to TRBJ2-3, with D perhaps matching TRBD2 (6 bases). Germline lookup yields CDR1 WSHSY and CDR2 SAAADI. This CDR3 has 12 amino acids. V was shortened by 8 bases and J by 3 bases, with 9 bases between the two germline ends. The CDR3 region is CASRSGTDTQYF. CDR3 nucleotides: TGCGCCAGCCGAAGCGGGACAGATACGCAGTATTTT.

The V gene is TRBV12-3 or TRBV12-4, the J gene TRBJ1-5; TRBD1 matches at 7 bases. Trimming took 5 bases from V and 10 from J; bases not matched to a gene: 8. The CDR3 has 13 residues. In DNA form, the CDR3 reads TGTGCCAGCAGTCTTGGGACAGCGAGTCCCCAGCATTTT. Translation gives CASSLGTASPQHF.

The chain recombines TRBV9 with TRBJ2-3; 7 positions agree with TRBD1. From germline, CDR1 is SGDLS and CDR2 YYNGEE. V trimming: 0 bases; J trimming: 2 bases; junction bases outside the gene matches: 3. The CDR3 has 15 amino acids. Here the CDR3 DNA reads TGTGCCAGCAGCGTAGATGGACAGGCCACAGATACGCAGTATTTT. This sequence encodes CASSVDGQATDTQYF.

The CDR3 coding sequence is TGTGCCAGCAGCTTCCCCGAGGGCACTGAAGCTTTCTTT. It is translated as CASSFPEGTEAFF. The V gene is TRBV4-2, the J gene TRBJ1-1; D not resolved. The germline CDR1 and CDR2 sequences are LGHNA and YNFKEQ. V lost 5 bases and J 4 bases, leaving 11 bases between the germline ends. CDR3 length equals 13 residues.

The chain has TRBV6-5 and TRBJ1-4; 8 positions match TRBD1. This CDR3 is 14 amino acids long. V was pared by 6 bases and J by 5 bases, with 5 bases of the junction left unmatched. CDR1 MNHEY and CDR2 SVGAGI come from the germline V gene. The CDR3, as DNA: TGTGCCAGCAGAGACAGGGGATTAAATGAAAAACTGTTTTTT. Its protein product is CASRDRGLNEKLFF.

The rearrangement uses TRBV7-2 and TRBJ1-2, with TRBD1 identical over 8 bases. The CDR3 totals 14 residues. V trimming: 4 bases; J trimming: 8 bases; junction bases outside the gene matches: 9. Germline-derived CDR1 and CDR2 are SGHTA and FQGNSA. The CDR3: CASSSTTGEEGYTF. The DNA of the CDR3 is TGTGCCAGCAGCTCTACGACAGGGGAGGAAGGCTACACCTTC.

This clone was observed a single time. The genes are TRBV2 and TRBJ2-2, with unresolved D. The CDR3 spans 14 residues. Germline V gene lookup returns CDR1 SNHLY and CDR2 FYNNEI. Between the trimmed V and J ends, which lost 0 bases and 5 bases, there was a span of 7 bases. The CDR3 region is CASSEAPQTGELFF. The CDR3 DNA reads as TGTGCCAGCAGTGAAGCGCCGCAGACCGGGGAGCTGTTTTTT.

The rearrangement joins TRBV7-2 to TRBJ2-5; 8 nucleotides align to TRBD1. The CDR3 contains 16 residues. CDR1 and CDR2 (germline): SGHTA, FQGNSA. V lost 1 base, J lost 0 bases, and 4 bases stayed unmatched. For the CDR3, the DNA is TGTGCCAGCAGCTTAGGGGCAGGGGGCTACCAAGAGACCCAGTACTTC. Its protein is CASSLGAGGYQETQYF.

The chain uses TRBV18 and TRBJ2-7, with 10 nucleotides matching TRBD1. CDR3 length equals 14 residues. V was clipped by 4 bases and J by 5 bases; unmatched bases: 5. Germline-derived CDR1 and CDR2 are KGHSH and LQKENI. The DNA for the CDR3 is TGTGCCAGCTCACGAGCCGGGACAGGGGACGAGCAGTACTTC. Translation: CASSRAGTGDEQYF.

The CDR3 DNA is TGCGCCAGCAGCCAAGAGGGGGAGCAGGGGCGCGGATCACCCCTCCACTTT. Translation gives CASSQEGEQGRGSPLHF. V is TRBV4-3 and J is TRBJ1-6, with D perhaps TRBD1 (6 bases). Germline V gene lookup returns CDR1 LGHNA and CDR2 YSLEER. This CDR3 comprises 17 residues. Trimming removed 0 bases from V and 10 bases from J, with 19 bases in between.

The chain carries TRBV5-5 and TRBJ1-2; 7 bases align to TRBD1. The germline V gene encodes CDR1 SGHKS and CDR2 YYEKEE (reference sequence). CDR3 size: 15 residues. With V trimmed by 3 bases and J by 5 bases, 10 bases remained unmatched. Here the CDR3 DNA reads TGTGCCAGCAGCTATGGGACAGTCGAACCTTATGGCTACACCTTC. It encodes CASSYGTVEPYGYTF.

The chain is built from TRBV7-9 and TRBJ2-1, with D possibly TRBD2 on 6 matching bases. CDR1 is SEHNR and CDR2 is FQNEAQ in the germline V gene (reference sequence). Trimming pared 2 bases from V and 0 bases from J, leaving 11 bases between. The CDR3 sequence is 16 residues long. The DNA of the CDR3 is TGTGCCAGCAGCTTATTGCCCGGGGGCTCCTACAATGAGCAGTTCTTC. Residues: CASSLLPGGSYNEQFF.

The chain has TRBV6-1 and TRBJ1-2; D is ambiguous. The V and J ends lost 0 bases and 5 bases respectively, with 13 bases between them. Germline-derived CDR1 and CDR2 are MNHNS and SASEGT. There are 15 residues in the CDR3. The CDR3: CASSEATGSGYGYTF. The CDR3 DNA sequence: TGTGCCAGCAGTGAAGCGACGGGATCTGGATATGGCTACACCTTC.

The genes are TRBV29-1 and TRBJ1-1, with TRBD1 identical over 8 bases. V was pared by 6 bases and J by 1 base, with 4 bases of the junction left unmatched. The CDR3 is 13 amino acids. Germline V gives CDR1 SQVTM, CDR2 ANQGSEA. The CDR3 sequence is CSVDTGGNTEAFF. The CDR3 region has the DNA TGCAGCGTGGATACAGGGGGGAACACTGAAGCTTTCTTT.

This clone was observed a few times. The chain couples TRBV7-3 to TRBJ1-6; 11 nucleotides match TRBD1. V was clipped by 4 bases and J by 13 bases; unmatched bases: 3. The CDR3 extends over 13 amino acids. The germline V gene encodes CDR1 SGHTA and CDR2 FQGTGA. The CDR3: CASSSDRGLPLHF. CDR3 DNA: TGTGCCAGCAGCTCGGACAGGGGGCTTCCCCTCCACTTT.

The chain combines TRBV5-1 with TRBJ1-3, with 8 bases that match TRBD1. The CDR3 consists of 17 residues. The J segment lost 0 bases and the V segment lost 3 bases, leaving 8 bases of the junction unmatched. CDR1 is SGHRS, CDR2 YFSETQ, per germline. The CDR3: CASSWDRRSLSGNTIYF. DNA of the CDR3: TGCGCCAGCAGCTGGGACAGGCGAAGCCTCTCTGGAAACACCATATATTTT.

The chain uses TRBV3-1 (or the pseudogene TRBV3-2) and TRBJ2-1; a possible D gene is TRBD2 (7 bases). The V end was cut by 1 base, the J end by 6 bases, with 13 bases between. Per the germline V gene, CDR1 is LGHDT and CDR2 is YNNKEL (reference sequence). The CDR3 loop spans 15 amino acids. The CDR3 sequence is CASSQGGGPFNEQFF. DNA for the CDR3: TGTGCCAGCAGCCAAGGGGGGGGGCCGTTCAATGAGCAGTTCTTC.

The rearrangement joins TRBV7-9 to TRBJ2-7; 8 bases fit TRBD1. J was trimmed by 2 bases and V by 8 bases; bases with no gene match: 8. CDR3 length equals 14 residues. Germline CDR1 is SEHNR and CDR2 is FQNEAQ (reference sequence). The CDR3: CASQGAGIPYEQYF. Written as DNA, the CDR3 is TGTGCCAGCCAGGGGGCAGGGATCCCCTACGAGCAGTACTTC.

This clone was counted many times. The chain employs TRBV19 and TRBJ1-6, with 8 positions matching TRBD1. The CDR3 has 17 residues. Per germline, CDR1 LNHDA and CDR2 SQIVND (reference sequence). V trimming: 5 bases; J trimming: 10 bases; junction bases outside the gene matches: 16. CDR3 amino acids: CASSESQGARGRSPLHF. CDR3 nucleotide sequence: TGTGCCAGTAGTGAAAGTCAGGGGGCGCGAGGGAGGTCACCCCTCCACTTT.

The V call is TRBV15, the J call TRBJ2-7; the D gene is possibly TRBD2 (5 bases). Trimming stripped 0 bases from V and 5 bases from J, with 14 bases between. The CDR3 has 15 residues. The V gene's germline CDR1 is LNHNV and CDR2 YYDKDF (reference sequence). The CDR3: CATSRDYKRGDEQYF. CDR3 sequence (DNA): TGTGCCACCAGCAGAGATTATAAACGGGGAGACGAGCAGTACTTC.